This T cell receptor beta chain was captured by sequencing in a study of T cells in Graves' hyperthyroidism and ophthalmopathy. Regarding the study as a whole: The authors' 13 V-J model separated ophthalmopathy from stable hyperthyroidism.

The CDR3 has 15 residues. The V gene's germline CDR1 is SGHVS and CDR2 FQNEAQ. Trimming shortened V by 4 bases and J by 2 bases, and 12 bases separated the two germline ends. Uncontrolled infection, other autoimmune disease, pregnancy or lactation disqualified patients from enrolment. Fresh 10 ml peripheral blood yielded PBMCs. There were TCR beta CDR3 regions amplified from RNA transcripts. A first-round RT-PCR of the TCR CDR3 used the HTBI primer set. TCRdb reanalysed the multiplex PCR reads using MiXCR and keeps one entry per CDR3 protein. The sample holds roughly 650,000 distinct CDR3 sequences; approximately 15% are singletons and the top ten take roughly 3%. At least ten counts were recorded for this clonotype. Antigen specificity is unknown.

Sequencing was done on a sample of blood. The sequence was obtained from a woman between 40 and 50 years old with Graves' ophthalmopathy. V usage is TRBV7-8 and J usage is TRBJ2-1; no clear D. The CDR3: CASSYTDGPYNEQFF. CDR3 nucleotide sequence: TGTGCCAGCAGCTACACTGACGGGCCCTACAATGAGCAGTTCTTC. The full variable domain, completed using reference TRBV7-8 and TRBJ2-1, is GAGVSQSPRYKVAKRGQDVALRCDPISGHVSLFWYQQALGQGPEFLTYFQNEAQLDKSGLPSDRFFAERPEGSVSTLKIQRTQQEDSAVYLCASSYTDGPYNEQFFGPGTRLTVL.